This T cell receptor (beta chain) appears in the sequencing data of a study of breast tumors, draining lymph nodes, adjacent tissues. General study results and limits: Tumor T cell lymph node origin was a supported hypothesis, not proven. Most tumor T cells seemingly derive from lymph node, then expand in tumor.

Trimming stripped 3 bases from V and 0 bases from J, with 6 bases between. The germline gives CDR1 GTSNPN, CDR2 SVGIG (reference sequence). This CDR3 comprises 12 residues. Axillary draining lymph nodes of breast cancer patients supplied the node samples. MiXCR, applied by TCRdb to the multiplex PCR reads, yields one record per CDR3 protein. Of fewer than 200,000 distinct CDR3 sequences listed, approximately 30% are singletons. This clonotype was seen repeatedly, ten times or more. Its antigen is still unknown. The clonotype was recovered from a female donor with breast cancer. Some clones in this sample may be carry-over from other donors' samples. The sequencing input was axillary lymph node tissue. The chain uses TRBV30 and TRBJ2-7, with a possible D match to TRBD1 (5 bases). The CDR3 reads CAWRTVSYEQYF. The CDR3 nucleotides are TGTGCCTGGAGGACAGTCTCCTACGAGCAGTACTTC.